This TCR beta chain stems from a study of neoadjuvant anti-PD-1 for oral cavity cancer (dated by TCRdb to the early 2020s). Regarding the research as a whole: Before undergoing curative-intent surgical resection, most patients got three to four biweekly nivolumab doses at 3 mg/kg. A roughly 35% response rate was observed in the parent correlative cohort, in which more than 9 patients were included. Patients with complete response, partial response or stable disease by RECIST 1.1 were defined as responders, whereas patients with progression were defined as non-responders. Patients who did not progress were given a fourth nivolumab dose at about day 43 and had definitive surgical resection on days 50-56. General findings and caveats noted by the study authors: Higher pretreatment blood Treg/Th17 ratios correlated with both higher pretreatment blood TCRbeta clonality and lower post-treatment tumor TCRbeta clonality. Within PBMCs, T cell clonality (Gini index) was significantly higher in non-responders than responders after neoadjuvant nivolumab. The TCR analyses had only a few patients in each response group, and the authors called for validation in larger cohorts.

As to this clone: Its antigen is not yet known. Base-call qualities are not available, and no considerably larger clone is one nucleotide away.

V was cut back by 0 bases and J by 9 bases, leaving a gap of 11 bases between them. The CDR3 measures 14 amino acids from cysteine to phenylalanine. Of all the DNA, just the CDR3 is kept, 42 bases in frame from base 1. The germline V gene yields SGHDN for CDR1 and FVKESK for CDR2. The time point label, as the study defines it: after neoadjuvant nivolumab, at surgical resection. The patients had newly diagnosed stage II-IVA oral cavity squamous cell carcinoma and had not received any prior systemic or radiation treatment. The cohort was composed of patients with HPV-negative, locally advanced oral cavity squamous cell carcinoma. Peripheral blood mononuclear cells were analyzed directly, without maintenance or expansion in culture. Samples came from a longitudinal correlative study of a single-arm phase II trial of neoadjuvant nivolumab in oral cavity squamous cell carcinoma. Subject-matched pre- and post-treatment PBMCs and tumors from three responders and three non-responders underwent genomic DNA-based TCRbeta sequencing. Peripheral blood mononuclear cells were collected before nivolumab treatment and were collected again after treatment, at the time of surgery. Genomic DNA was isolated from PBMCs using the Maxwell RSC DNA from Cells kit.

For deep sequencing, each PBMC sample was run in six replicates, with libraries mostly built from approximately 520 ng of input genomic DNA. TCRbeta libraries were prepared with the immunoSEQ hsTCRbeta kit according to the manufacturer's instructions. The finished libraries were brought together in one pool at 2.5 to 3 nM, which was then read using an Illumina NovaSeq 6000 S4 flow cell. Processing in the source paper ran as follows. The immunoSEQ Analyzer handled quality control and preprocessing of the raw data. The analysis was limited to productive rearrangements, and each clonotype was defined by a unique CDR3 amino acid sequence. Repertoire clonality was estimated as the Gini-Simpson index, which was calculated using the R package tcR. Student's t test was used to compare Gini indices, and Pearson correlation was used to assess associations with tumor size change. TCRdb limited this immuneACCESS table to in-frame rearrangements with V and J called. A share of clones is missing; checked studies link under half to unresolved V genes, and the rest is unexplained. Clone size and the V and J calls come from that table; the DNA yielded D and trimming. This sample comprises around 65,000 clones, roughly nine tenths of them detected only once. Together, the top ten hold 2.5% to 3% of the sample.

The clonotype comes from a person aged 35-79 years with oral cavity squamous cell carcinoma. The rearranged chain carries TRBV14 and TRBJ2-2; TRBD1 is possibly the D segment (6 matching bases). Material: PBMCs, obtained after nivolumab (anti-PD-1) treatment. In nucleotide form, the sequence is TGTGCCAGCAGCCAAGATTTGGGGGCCCGGGAGCTGTTTTTT. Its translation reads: CASSQDLGARELFF.